What follows are 2 T cell receptor beta chains derived from one specimen sequenced in a study of regulatory T cells in long-lasting Graves disease. Relying on iRepertoire HTBI primers and Arm-PCR of CDR3 regions, the team built TCR beta libraries. TCRdb analysed the multiplex PCR reads with MiXCR anew, one entry per CDR3 protein. The table shows almost 350,000 distinct CDR3 sequences, with 15% to 20% occurring only once. The time point is: persistent/refractory GD, antithyroid drugs over 5 years with positive TRAb. Preparation of the TCR library used RNA extracted from PBMCs. Sample: peripheral blood mononuclear cells (PBMCs), taken when the disease was refractory, from a patient treated with antithyroid drugs. These receptors were taken from a female donor with Graves disease.

This clonotype occurred once. The gene calls are TRBV5-4 and TRBJ2-1; D not certain. The CDR3 sequence is 13 residues long. Per germline, CDR1 SGHNT and CDR2 YYREEE (reference sequence). V dropped 0 bases and J dropped 4 bases, with 5 bases sitting between them. The CDR3 region has the DNA TGTGCCAGCAGCTTGGTAGAATACAATGAGCAGTTCTTC. This encodes CASSLVEYNEQFF.

This clonotype has just a few counts. The chain employs TRBV9 and TRBJ2-1; possible D gene TRBD1, 6 bases. The V gene's germline CDR1 is SGDLS and CDR2 YYNGEE. The CDR3 is 13 amino acids. V shed 3 bases and J shed 15 bases, with 19 bases lying between them. CDR3: CASSAVHRVLRFF. As DNA, the CDR3 is TGTGCCAGCAGCGCTGTCCACAGGGTTCTAAGGTTCTTC.